Shown below are 25 T cell receptor beta chains from a single sample sequenced in a study of Ad26.COV2.S vaccination and SARS-CoV-2 variants. The protocol was immunoSEQ multiplex PCR, while the TCRdb copy is restricted to in-frame clones and leaves out a portion. Among approximately 250,000 clones, around 88% were seen once, and the ten largest hold about 2.8%. The treatment is: 15 to 20 received Ad26.COV2.S at low or high dose, single or two shots; about five received placebo; per-sample allocation not given. Repertoires come from day 63 after the first vaccine or placebo injection. Source: peripheral blood, taken in a trial of Ad26.COV2.S vaccine versus placebo. The receptors shown here come from a person between 18 and 59 years old who received the Ad26.COV2.S COVID-19 vaccine or a placebo.

The chain recombines TRBV2 with TRBJ2-7; D is possibly TRBD2 (5 bases). This CDR3 spans 14 amino acids. The germline gives CDR1 SNHLY, CDR2 FYNNEI. V gave up 3 bases and J gave up 1 base, with 10 bases separating them. CDR3 sequence reads: CASSDRGHSYEQYF. The CDR3 DNA sequence: TGTGCCAGCAGTGATAGAGGGCATTCCTACGAGCAGTACTTC.

V is TRBV27 and J is TRBJ2-7; TRBD2 matches at 9 bases. The germline V gene encodes CDR1 MNHEY and CDR2 SMNVEV (reference sequence). The length of the CDR3 is 18 residues. The J segment lost 4 bases and the V segment lost 4 bases, leaving 17 bases of the junction unmatched. The CDR3 DNA sequence: TGTGCCAGCAGTTCAAGGCAGGTCCCCACTAGCGGGTGGTACGAGCAGTACTTC. Its protein product is CASSSRQVPTSGWYEQYF.

CDR3 sequence reads: CATPGRVRFF. CDR3 DNA sequence: TGTGCCACGCCCGGCCGGGTGCGGTTCTTC. The chain combines TRBV19 with TRBJ2-1; D not resolved. The ends were cut back, 10 bases at V and 15 bases at J, with 16 bases in the middle. CDR1 is LNHDA, CDR2 SQIVND, per germline (reference sequence). The CDR3 has 10 residues.

The chain employs TRBV9 and TRBJ2-1; D not certain. The CDR3 runs 14 residues. Trimming removed 0 bases from V and 5 bases from J, with 9 bases in between. Germline V lookup: CDR1 SGDLS, CDR2 YYNGEE. CDR3 residues: CASSVAPGNNEQFF. The CDR3 bases are TGTGCCAGCAGCGTAGCTCCAGGCAACAATGAGCAGTTCTTC.

This clone was picked up a small number of times. This chain uses TRBV6-2 or TRBV6-3 with TRBJ2-7; 7 bases align to TRBD2. The V gene end was trimmed by 3 bases and the J gene end by 1 base; junction bases not matched to a gene: 15. Germline V gene data show CDR1 as MNHEY and CDR2 as SVGEGT. The CDR3 sequence is 18 residues long. DNA for the CDR3: TGTGCCAGCAGTTATGAGCCCGGTATTCGCGGGGGATCCTACGAGCAGTACTTC. Its translation: CASSYEPGIRGGSYEQYF.

The V and J genes are TRBV6-5 and TRBJ1-1, with D tentatively TRBD1 (5 bases). This CDR3 is built from 15 residues. The germline gives CDR1 MNHEY, CDR2 SVGAGI. Deletions cut 0 bases from V and 0 bases from J, with 8 bases between. CDR3 loop: CASSYSSRVNTEAFF. The CDR3 nucleotides are TGTGCCAGCAGTTACTCGTCCAGGGTGAACACTGAAGCTTTCTTT.

The chain joins TRBV12-3 or TRBV12-4 to TRBJ1-2; tentatively, D is TRBD1 (5 bases). V was shortened by 5 bases and J by 2 bases, with 9 bases between the two germline ends. CDR3 size: 13 residues. CDR3 sequence reads: CASSKTENYGYTF. CDR3 nucleotides: TGTGCCAGCAGTAAGACAGAAAACTATGGCTACACCTTC.

The V call is TRBV7-9, the J call TRBJ2-7; 10 bases line up with TRBD1. Per the germline V gene, CDR1 is SEHNR and CDR2 is FQNEAQ (reference sequence). The CDR3 consists of 15 residues. V lost 5 bases to trimming and J lost 0 bases; unmatched junction nucleotides: 4. The CDR3 DNA sequence: TGTGCCAGCAGCCCCGGGACAGGGGTCTCCTACGAGCAGTACGTC. This codes for CASSPGTGVSYEQYV.

The genes are TRBV7-2 and TRBJ1-1; a possible D gene is TRBD1 (6 bases). Looked up from germline, CDR1 is SGHTA and CDR2 is FQGNSA. The CDR3 extends over 14 amino acids. V was pared by 5 bases and J by 1 base, with 11 bases between. Here the CDR3 DNA reads TGTGCCAGCAGCCCGGGACACCAGAACACTGAAGCTTTCTTT. Its protein is CASSPGHQNTEAFF.

V and J are TRBV4-3 and TRBJ2-3, with D unresolved. Germline CDR1 reads LGHNA; CDR2 reads YSLEER. This CDR3 contains 15 residues. Trimming cost V 0 bases and J 0 bases, with 7 bases left between them. CDR3 residues: CASSQDSASTDTQYF. CDR3 sequence (DNA): TGCGCCAGCAGCCAAGACAGTGCTAGCACAGATACGCAGTATTTT.

The CDR3 region is CASSSWTGPGTQYF. Written as DNA, the CDR3 is TGTGCCAGCAGCTCCTGGACAGGGCCGGGGACCCAGTACTTC. The rearrangement joins TRBV11-2 to TRBJ2-5, with 8 nucleotides matching TRBD1. V shed 4 bases, J shed 7 bases, and the junction held 8 bases outside the gene matches. The CDR3 covers 14 residues. Germline V gene data show CDR1 as SGHAT and CDR2 as FQNNGV.

In this sample, this clone turned up once. The CDR3 loop is CATSDPSGANVLTF. CDR3 in DNA: TGTGCCACCAGTGATCCCTCTGGGGCCAACGTCCTGACTTTC. V and J are TRBV24-1 and TRBJ2-6; D gene ambiguous. Germline V gene sequence: CDR1 KGHDR, CDR2 SFDVKD. The CDR3 is 14 amino acids. With 3 bases removed from V and 0 bases from J, the gap between germline ends came to 2 bases.

The V call is TRBV15, the J call TRBJ2-4; no clear D. The CDR3 length is 16 residues. The V and J ends lost 0 bases and 1 base respectively, with 10 bases between them. CDR1 and CDR2 (germline): LNHNV, YYDKDF (reference sequence). The CDR3 nucleotides are TGTGCCACCAGCAGAGATGTCCGTGGGGCCAAAAACATTCAGTACTTC. It yields the protein CATSRDVRGAKNIQYF. Full variable domain (outside the CDR3, taken from reference TRBV15 and TRBJ2-4): DAMVIQNPRYQVTQFGKPVTLSCSQTLNHNVMYWYQQKSSQAPKLLFHYYDKDFNNEADTPDNFQSRRPNTSFCFLDIRSPGLGDTAMYLCATSRDVRGAKNIQYFGAGTRLSVL.

Regarding this clone: The junction departs from germline at one end; a sequencing error may be responsible. The chain links TRBV3-1 (or the pseudogene TRBV3-2) to TRBJ1-1; TRBD1 matches 9 bases. Germline-derived CDR1 and CDR2 are LGHDT and YNNKEL (reference sequence). The CDR3 covers 15 residues. The CDR3 nucleotides read TGTGCCAGCACCCAACAGGGGGCGGTGAACACTGAAGCTTTCTTT. This translates into CASTQQGAVNTEAFF.

The chain has TRBV3-1 (or the pseudogene TRBV3-2) and TRBJ1-2; D is unresolved. Germline V gives CDR1 LGHDT, CDR2 YNNKEL (reference sequence). CDR3 length: 14 residues. V dropped 0 bases and J dropped 7 bases, with 12 bases sitting between them. CDR3 sequence reads: CASSQDSLGSGYTF. The CDR3 DNA sequence: TGTGCCAGCAGCCAAGATTCCCTGGGTTCTGGCTACACCTTC.

The CDR3 protein is CAWSNAANYGYTF. Here the CDR3 DNA reads TGTGCCTGGAGTAACGCTGCAAACTATGGCTACACCTTC. V gene TRBV30 combines with J gene TRBJ1-2; D not resolved. Looked up from germline, CDR1 is GTSNPN and CDR2 is SVGIG (reference sequence). Trimming took 2 bases from V and 2 from J, leaving 9 bases between them. The CDR3 extends over 13 amino acids.

This rearrangement joins TRBV7-9 to TRBJ2-2; tentative D call: TRBD1 (6 bases). Germline V lookup: CDR1 SEHNR, CDR2 FQNEAQ (reference sequence). Trimming cost V 5 bases and J 0 bases, with 19 bases left between them. CDR3 length equals 18 residues. The CDR3: CASSLWTARFANTGELFF. In DNA form, the CDR3 reads TGTGCCAGCAGCCTCTGGACAGCTCGGTTCGCGAACACCGGGGAGCTGTTTTTT. The entire variable domain, with the rest obtained from reference TRBV7-9 and TRBJ2-2, is as follows: DTGVSQNPRHKITKRGQNVTFRCDPISEHNRLYWYRQTLGQGPEFLTYFQNEAQLEKSRLLSDRFSAERPKGSFSTLEIQRTEQGDSAMYLCASSLWTARFANTGELFFGEGSRLTVL.

The gene calls are TRBV5-4 and TRBJ1-2; the D gene is possibly TRBD1 (5 bases). CDR3 length equals 12 residues. Between the trimmed V and J ends, which lost 0 bases and 8 bases, there was a span of 8 bases. Germline CDR1 reads SGHNT; CDR2 reads YYREEE (reference sequence). The CDR3, as DNA: TGTGCCAGCAGCTTGGGACAGTACGGCTACACCTTC. Amino acids: CASSLGQYGYTF. Looking up the rest from reference TRBV5-4 and TRBJ1-2 gives the full variable domain: ETGVTQSPTHLIKTRGQQVTLRCSSQSGHNTVSWYQQALGQGPQFIFQYYREEENGRGNFPPRFSGLQFPNYSSELNVNALELDDSALYLCASSLGQYGYTFGSGTRLTVV.

The table lists this clone with a few counts. The CDR3 reads CASSLDDNSPLHF. CDR3 nucleotides: TGCGCCAGCAGCTTGGATGATAATTCACCCCTCCACTTT. The V call is TRBV5-1, the J call TRBJ1-6; D is unclear. CDR3 length equals 13 residues. The ends were cut back, 0 bases at V and 5 bases at J, with 3 bases in the middle. Germline V gene data show CDR1 as SGHRS and CDR2 as YFSETQ.

V and J are TRBV24-1 and TRBJ1-2; TRBD1 matches at 12 bases. CDR1 and CDR2 (germline): KGHDR, SFDVKD. The CDR3 is 15 residues long. The V segment lost 5 bases and the J segment 4 bases; nucleotides outside the gene matches: 4. The CDR3 nucleotides are TGTGCCACCAGTGGGGGGACAGGGGGCTCCTATGGCTACACCTTC. Protein product: CATSGGTGGSYGYTF.

V is TRBV19 and J is TRBJ1-6, with D perhaps TRBD1 (6 bases). Germline-derived CDR1 and CDR2 are LNHDA and SQIVND (reference sequence). The CDR3 is made up of 17 amino acids. The V end was cut by 7 bases, the J end by 0 bases, with 16 bases between. This CDR3 is CASTIGQLSSYNSPLHF. CDR3 nucleotide sequence: TGTGCCAGTACCATCGGACAGCTGAGCTCCTATAATTCACCCCTCCACTTT.

In this sample, this clone turned up a few times. This rearrangement joins TRBV11-2 to TRBJ2-1; 8 positions match TRBD2. The CDR3 is made up of 14 amino acids. Germline CDR1 is SGHAT and CDR2 is FQNNGV. Unmatched junction bases numbered 3, after V lost 4 bases and J lost 4 bases. The chain's CDR3 is CASSYGLAYNEQFF. CDR3 DNA sequence: TGTGCCAGCAGCTATGGACTAGCATACAATGAGCAGTTCTTC.

The chain carries TRBV7-2 and TRBJ2-7; 10 bases match TRBD2. This CDR3 is built from 15 residues. V dropped 2 bases and J dropped 4; count of bases not matched to a gene: 5. Germline CDR1 reads SGHTA; CDR2 reads FQGNSA. The chain's CDR3 is CASSLKAGGVYEQYV. CDR3 coding DNA: TGTGCCAGCAGCTTAAAAGCGGGAGGGGTTTACGAGCAGTACGTC.

This chain uses TRBV11-2 with TRBJ2-6; 7 nucleotides align to TRBD1. The ends lost 1 base at V and 4 bases at J; junction bases unmatched: 7. CDR1 and CDR2 from the germline V gene are SGHAT and FQNNGV. The CDR3 is 17 amino acids. This CDR3 reads CASSLVLTGRGANVLTF. In DNA form, the CDR3 reads TGTGCCAGCAGCTTAGTGTTGACAGGGAGAGGGGCCAACGTCCTGACTTTC. Looking up the rest from reference TRBV11-2 and TRBJ2-6 gives the full variable domain: EAGVAQSPRYKIIEKRQSVAFWCNPISGHATLYWYQQILGQGPKLLIQFQNNGVVDDSQLPKDRFSAERLKGVDSTLKIQPAKLEDSAVYLCASSLVLTGRGANVLTFGAGSRLTVL.

This clone was observed a few times. The chain has TRBV4-1 and TRBJ2-1; 7 positions match TRBD2. This CDR3 comprises 18 residues. With 3 bases clipped from V and 2 bases from J, the junction kept 13 bases outside the gene matches. The germline V gene encodes CDR1 MGHRA and CDR2 YSYEKL. The CDR3: CASSHGDRLAAAYNEQFF. The CDR3 nucleotides are TGCGCCAGCAGCCATGGAGACCGACTAGCTGCTGCCTACAATGAGCAGTTCTTC.